Listed below are T cell receptor beta chains from one sample, sequenced in a study of cytomegalovirus exposure and HLA in healthy donors. TCRdb's table, derived via immunoSEQ multiplex PCR, lists solely in-frame clones and lacks some. Its table records some 110,000 clones. Specimen: PBMCs. These receptors originate from a man between 35 and 55 years old in good health and CMV-seropositive. CDR3s include the opening cysteine and the closing phenylalanine or tryptophan. D genes are given only for firm matches. A row's size may be missing; if present it is once, few, many or a size class.

j_call: TRBJ2-7; d_call: TRBD1; cdr3_length: 14; v_call: TRBV18; clone_size: .; cdr3_nt: TGTGCCAGCGCGGACAGGGCTAACTCCTACGAGCAGTACTTC; cdr3_aa: CASADRANSYEQYF
j_call: TRBJ1-3; d_call: .; cdr3_length: 16; v_call: TRBV7-8; clone_size: .; cdr3_nt: TGTGCCAGCAGCTTAAACAGCCCGAAATCTGGAAACACCATATATTTT; cdr3_aa: CASSLNSPKSGNTIYF
j_call: TRBJ1-2; d_call: TRBD1; cdr3_length: 15; v_call: TRBV6-5; clone_size: .; cdr3_nt: TGTGCCAGCAGTTACCCCGGACAGGGAAGGAGGGGCTACACCTTC; cdr3_aa: CASSYPGQGRRGYTF
j_call: TRBJ1-2; d_call: .; cdr3_length: 13; v_call: TRBV6-6; clone_size: .; cdr3_nt: TGTGCCAGCAGTGGACTCCCTGGTTTGGGCTACACCTTC; cdr3_aa: CASSGLPGLGYTF
j_call: TRBJ2-7; d_call: TRBD2; cdr3_length: 14; v_call: TRBV7-2; clone_size: .; cdr3_nt: TGTGCCAGCAGCTTACTAGCGGGGCCCTACGAGCAGTACTTC; cdr3_aa: CASSLLAGPYEQYF
j_call: TRBJ2-5; d_call: TRBD1; cdr3_length: 16; v_call: TRBV18; clone_size: .; cdr3_nt: TGTGCCAGCTCACCGCCCACAGGGGAAAGACAAGAGACCCAGTACTTC; cdr3_aa: CASSPPTGERQETQYF
j_call: TRBJ1-5; d_call: .; cdr3_length: 17; v_call: TRBV2; clone_size: .; cdr3_nt: TGTGCCAGCAGGGGAATTAGAGGGCAGCCGGGTAATCAGCCCCAGCATTTT; cdr3_aa: CASRGIRGQPGNQPQHF
j_call: TRBJ2-7; d_call: .; cdr3_length: 14; v_call: TRBV14; clone_size: .; cdr3_nt: TGTGCCAGCAGCAGTACTAGTTTTCATGGCGAGCAGTACTTC; cdr3_aa: CASSSTSFHGEQYF
j_call: TRBJ1-2; d_call: .; cdr3_length: 14; v_call: TRBV7-2; clone_size: .; cdr3_nt: TGTGCCAGCAGCGCGGGGCTTGGCGGTTATGGCTACACCTTC; cdr3_aa: CASSAGLGGYGYTF
j_call: TRBJ2-1; d_call: TRBD2; cdr3_length: 13; v_call: TRBV7-2; clone_size: .; cdr3_nt: TGTGCCAGCAGCGAAGCGGGAGGTGGTGAGCAGTTCTTC; cdr3_aa: CASSEAGGGEQFF
j_call: TRBJ2-7; d_call: TRBD2; cdr3_length: 16; v_call: TRBV18; clone_size: .; cdr3_nt: TGTGCCAGCTCATCCCTAGCGGGAGGCCAACGGGGGGAGCAGTACTTC; cdr3_aa: CASSSLAGGQRGEQYF
j_call: TRBJ2-2; d_call: TRBD2; cdr3_length: 14; v_call: TRBV6-5; clone_size: .; cdr3_nt: TGTGCCTCCCGGGGACTAGCGGGCCCCGGGGAGCTGTTTTTT; cdr3_aa: CASRGLAGPGELFF
j_call: TRBJ2-1; d_call: .; cdr3_length: 15; v_call: TRBV6-5; clone_size: .; cdr3_nt: TGTGCCAGCAGTTCCCCTAGGGCTAGCGTGAATGAGCAGTTCTTC; cdr3_aa: CASSSPRASVNEQFF
j_call: TRBJ1-1; d_call: TRBD1; cdr3_length: 17; v_call: TRBV7-3; clone_size: medium-sized; cdr3_nt: TGTGCCAGCAGCGTGGACAGGGGACTCGCGTGGGACACTGAAGCTTTCTTT; cdr3_aa: CASSVDRGLAWDTEAFF
j_call: TRBJ2-1; d_call: .; cdr3_length: 13; v_call: TRBV6-5; clone_size: .; cdr3_nt: TGTGCCGTAAGGGGGGGTATGTCCTATGAGCAGTTCTTC; cdr3_aa: CAVRGGMSYEQFF
j_call: TRBJ1-3; d_call: .; cdr3_length: 13; v_call: TRBV30; clone_size: .; cdr3_nt: TGTGCCTGGGTGGGGGGGCTCCGAAACACCATATATTTT; cdr3_aa: CAWVGGLRNTIYF
j_call: TRBJ2-7; d_call: .; cdr3_length: 13; v_call: TRBV2; clone_size: .; cdr3_nt: TGTGCCAGCAGTGAGCCCCTAACCTACGAGCAGTACTTC; cdr3_aa: CASSEPLTYEQYF